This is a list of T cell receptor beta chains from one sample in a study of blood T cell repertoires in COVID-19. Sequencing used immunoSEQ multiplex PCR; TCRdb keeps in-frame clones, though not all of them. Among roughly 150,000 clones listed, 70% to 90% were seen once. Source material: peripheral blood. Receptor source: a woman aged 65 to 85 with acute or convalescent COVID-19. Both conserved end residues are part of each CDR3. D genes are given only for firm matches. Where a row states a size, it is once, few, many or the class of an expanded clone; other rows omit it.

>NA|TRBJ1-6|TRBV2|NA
TGTGCCAGCAGTGAAATGAGCTCCTATAATTCACCCCTCCACTTT
CASSEMSSYNSPLHF
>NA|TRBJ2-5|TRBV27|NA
TGTGCCAGCAGTTGGCGGCCCCGGGAGACCCAGTACTTC
CASSWRPRETQYF
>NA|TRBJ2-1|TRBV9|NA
TGTGCCAGCAGCGTAGGGATTTCGAGCGGGTCCTACAATGAGCAGTTCTTC
CASSVGISSGSYNEQFF
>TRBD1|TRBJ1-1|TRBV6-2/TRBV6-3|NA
TGTGCCAGCAGTTACCCGCAGGGGGCTGAAGCTTTCTTT
CASSYPQGAEAFF
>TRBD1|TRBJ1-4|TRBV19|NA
TGTGCCAGTACAAGCAGGGGGAGCATTAATGAAAAACTGTTTTTT
CASTSRGSINEKLFF
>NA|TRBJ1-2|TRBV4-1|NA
TGCGCCAGCAGCCAAGCCCAGGGGTCATTAGGCGGCTACACCTTC
CASSQAQGSLGGYTF
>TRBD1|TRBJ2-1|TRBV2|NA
TGTGCCAGCAAATCGACAGGGGGTTTCTACAATGAGCAGTTCTTC
CASKSTGGFYNEQFF
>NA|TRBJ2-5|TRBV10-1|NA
TGCGCCAGCAGTGAGCCAGCAGGGGTCCAAGAGACCCAGTACTTC
CASSEPAGVQETQYF
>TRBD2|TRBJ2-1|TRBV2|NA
TGTGCCAGCAGCGCCCTAGCGGGAGGGAACGGTGAGCAGTTCTTC
CASSALAGGNGEQFF
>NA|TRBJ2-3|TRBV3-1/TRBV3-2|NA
TGTGCCAGCAGCCTAGTCACAGATACGCAGTATTTT
CASSLVTDTQYF
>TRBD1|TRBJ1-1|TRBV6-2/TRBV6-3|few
TGTGCCAGCAGTTACCGGGACAGGGGGTTTCGGAACACTGAAGCTTTCTTT
CASSYRDRGFRNTEAFF
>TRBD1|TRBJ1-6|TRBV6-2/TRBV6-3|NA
TGTGCCAGCAGTTTGACAGGGCGTTCACCCCTCCACTTT
CASSLTGRSPLHF
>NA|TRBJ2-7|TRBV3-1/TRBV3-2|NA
TGTGCCAGCAGCCCCCCAAGACCTGGAGCCTACGAGCAGTACTTC
CASSPPRPGAYEQYF
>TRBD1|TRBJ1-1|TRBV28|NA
TGTGCCAGCAGTTTACCTAAAGACAGGGATGGGGGCACTGAAGCTTTCTTT
CASSLPKDRDGGTEAFF
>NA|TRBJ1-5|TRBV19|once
TGTGCCAGTAGACCACGAATGGGCCTGGGTCCAGGGAATCAGCCCCAGCATTTT
CASRPRMGLGPGNQPQHF
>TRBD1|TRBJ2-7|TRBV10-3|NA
TGTGCCATCAGGGGGACAGGTTCCTCCTACGAGCAGTACTTC
CAIRGTGSSYEQYF
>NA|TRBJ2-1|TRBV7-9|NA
TGTGCCAGCAGCCCCAAGGGACATTCTTACAATGAGCAGTTCTTC
CASSPKGHSYNEQFF
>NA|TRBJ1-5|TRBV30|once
TGTGCCTGGAGTGTACCTCGTCCTGGAGGTCCTCAGCCCCAGCATTTT
CAWSVPRPGGPQPQHF